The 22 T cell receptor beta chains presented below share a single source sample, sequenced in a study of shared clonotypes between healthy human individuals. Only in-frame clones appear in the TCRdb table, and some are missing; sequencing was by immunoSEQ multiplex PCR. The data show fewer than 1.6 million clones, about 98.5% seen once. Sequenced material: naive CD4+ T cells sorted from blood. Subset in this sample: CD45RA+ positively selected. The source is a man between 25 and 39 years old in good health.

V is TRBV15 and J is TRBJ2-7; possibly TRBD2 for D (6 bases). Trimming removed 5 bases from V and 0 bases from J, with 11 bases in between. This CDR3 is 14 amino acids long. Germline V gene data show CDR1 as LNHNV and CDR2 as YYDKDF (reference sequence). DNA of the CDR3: TGTGCCACCAGCCCGCGGGGTGGCTCCTACGAGCAGTACTTC. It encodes CATSPRGGSYEQYF.

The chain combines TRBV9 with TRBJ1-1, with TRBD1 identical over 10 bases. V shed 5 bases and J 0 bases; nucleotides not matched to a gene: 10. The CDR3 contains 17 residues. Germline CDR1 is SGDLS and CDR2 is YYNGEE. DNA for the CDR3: TGTGCCAGCAGAACGGACAGGGGGGCTCATATGAACACTGAAGCTTTCTTT. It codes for CASRTDRGAHMNTEAFF. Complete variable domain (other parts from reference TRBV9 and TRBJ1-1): DSGVTQTPKHLITATGQRVTLRCSPRSGDLSVYWYQQSLDQGLQFLIQYYNGEERAKGNILERFSAQQFPDLHSELNLSSLELGDSALYFCASRTDRGAHMNTEAFFGQGTRLTVV.

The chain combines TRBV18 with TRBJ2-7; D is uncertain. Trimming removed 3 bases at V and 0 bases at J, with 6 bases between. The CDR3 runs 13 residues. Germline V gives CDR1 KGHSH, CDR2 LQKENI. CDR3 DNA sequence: TGTGCCAGCTCACCGACCCTCTCCTACGAGCAGTACTTC. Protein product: CASSPTLSYEQYF.

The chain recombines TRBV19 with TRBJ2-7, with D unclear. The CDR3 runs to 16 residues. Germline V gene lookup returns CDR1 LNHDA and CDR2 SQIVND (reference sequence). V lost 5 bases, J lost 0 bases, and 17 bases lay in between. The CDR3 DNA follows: TGTGCCAGTAGTCCCTCGTCTCAGACCCCCTCCTACGAGCAGTACTTC. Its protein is CASSPSSQTPSYEQYF.

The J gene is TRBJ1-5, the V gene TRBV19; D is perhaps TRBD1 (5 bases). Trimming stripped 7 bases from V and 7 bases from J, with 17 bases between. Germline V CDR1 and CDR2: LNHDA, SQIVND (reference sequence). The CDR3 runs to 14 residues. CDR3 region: CASKGQPFNQPQHF. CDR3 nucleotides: TGTGCCAGTAAGGGGCAGCCCTTCAACCAGCCCCAGCATTTT.

This chain's CDR3 is CAWSVRSTGELFF. The CDR3 DNA sequence: TGTGCCTGGAGTGTCCGTTCCACCGGGGAGCTGTTTTTT. V and J are TRBV30 and TRBJ2-2; no firm D call. V was clipped by 0 bases and J by 4 bases, with 6 bases between them. The CDR3 is 13 residues long. Germline lookup yields CDR1 GTSNPN and CDR2 SVGIG (reference sequence).

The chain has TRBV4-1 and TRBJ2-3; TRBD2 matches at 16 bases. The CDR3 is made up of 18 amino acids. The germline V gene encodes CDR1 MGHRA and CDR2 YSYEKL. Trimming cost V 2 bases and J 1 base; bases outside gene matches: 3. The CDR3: CASSQMGLAGGRTDTQYF. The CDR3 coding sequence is TGCGCCAGCAGCCAAATGGGACTAGCGGGAGGGCGCACAGATACGCAGTATTTT.

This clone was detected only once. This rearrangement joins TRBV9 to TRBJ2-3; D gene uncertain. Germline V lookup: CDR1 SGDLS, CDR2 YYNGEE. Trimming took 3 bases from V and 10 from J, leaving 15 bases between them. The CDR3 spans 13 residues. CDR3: CASSDYASGSQYF. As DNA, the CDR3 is TGTGCCAGCAGCGACTACGCTTCCGGATCGCAGTATTTT.

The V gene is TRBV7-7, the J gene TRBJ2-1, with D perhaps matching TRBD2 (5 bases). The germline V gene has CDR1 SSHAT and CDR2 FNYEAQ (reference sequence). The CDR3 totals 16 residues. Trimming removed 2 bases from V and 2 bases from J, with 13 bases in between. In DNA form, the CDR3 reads TGTGCCAGCAGCTTATCCCGGACTTCGGCCTACAATGAGCAGTTCTTC. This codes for CASSLSRTSAYNEQFF.

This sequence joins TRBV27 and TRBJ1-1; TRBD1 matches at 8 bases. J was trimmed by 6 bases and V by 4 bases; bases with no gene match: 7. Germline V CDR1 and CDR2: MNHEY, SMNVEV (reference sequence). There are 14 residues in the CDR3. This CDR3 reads CASSSPGGGSEAFF. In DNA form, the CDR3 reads TGTGCCAGCAGTTCCCCAGGGGGCGGTTCTGAAGCTTTCTTT.

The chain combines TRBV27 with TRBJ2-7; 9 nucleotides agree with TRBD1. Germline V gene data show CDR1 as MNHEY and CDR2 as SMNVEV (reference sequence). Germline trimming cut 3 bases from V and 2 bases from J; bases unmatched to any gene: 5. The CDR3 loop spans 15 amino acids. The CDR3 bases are TGTGCCAGCAGTTTGCGACAGGGGGTAACCTACGAGCAGTACTTC. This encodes CASSLRQGVTYEQYF.

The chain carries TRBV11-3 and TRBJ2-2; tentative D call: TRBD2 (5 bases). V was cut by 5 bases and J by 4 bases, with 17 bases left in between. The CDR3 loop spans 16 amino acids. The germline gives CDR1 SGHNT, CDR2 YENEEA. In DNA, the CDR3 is TGTGCCAGCAGCCTGACCCTAGGCGGGTTCACCGGGGAGCTGTTTTTT. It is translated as CASSLTLGGFTGELFF.

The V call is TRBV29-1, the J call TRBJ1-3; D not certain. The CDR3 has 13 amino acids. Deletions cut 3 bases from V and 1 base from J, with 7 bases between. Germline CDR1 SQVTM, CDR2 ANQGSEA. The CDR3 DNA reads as TGCAGCGTTGAGTTGGGGTCTGGAAACACCATATATTTT. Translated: CSVELGSGNTIYF.

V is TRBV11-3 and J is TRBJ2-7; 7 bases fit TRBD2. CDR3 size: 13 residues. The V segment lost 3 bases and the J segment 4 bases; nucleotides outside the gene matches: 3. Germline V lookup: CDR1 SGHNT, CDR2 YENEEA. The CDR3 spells CASSFALAYEQYF. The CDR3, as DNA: TGTGCCAGCAGCTTCGCACTAGCGTACGAGCAGTACTTC.

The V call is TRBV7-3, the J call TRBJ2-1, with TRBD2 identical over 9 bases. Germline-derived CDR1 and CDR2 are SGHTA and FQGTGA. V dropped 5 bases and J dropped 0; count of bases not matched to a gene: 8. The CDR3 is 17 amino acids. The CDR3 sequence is CASSTRTSESSYNEQFF. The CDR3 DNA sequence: TGTGCCAGCAGCACCCGGACTAGCGAAAGCTCCTACAATGAGCAGTTCTTC.

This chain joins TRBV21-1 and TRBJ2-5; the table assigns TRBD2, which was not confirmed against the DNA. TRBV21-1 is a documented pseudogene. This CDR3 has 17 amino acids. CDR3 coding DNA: TGTGCCAGCAGCAAAGCCGGGGGAGGGGCAGGGCAAGAGACCCAGTACTTC. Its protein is CASSKAGGGAGQETQYF.

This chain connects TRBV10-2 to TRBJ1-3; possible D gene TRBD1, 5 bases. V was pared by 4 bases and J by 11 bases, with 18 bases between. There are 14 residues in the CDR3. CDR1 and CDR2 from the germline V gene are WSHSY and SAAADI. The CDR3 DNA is TGCGCCAGCAGTGCGACACCGGGAAGGGGTGCCATATATTTT. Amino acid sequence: CASSATPGRGAIYF.

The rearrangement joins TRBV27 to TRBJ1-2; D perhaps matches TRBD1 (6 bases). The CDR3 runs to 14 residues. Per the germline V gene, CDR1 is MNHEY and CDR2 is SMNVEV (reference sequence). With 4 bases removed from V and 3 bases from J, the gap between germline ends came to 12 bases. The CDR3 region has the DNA TGTGCCAGCAGTTCCCTTGGACAGTACTATGGCTACACCTTC. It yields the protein CASSSLGQYYGYTF.

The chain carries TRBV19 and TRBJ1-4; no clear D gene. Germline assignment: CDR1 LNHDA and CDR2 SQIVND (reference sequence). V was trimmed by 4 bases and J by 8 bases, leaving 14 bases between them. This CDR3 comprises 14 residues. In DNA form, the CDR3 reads TGTGCCAGTAGTACGACAATGACGGGGGAAAAACTGTTTTTT. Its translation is CASSTTMTGEKLFF.

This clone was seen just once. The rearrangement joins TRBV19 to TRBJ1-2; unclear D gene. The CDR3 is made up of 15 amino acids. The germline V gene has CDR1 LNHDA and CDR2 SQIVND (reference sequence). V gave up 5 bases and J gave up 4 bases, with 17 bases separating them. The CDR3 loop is CASSPPDPRFYGYTF. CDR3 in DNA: TGTGCCAGTAGTCCCCCGGACCCACGCTTCTATGGCTACACCTTC.

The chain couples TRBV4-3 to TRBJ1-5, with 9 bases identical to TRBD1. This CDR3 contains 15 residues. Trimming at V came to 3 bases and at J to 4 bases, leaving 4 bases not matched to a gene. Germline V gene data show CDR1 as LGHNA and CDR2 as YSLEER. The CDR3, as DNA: TGCGCCAGCAGCCATCGGACAGGGGTAAATCAGCCCCAGCATTTT. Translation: CASSHRTGVNQPQHF.

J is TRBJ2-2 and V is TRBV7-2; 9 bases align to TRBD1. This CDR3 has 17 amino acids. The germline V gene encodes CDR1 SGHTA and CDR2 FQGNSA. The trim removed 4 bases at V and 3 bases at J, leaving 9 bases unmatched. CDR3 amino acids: CASSSLPGTGYTGELFF. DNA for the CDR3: TGTGCCAGCAGCTCTCTACCCGGGACAGGGTACACCGGGGAGCTGTTTTTT.